This is a list of T cell receptor beta chains from one sample in a study of radiation and T cells in renal cell carcinoma. The assay was immunoSEQ multiplex PCR, and TCRdb's table has in-frame clones only and misses some. The sample has some 58,000 clones, roughly 79% seen once. This specimen was blood, taken from a patient whose treatment included radiotherapy and nephrectomy. The receptors shown here come from a man in his sixties with renal cell carcinoma. Each CDR3 is given with its conserved first and last residue. A D gene is named only where the DNA matches it firmly. Expanded clones get a size class; other rows say once, few or many, or leave the size out.

j_gene,abundance,v_gene,d_gene,CDR3aa,CDR3nt
TRBJ1-5,.,TRBV25-1,.,CASSDNEKGVQPQHF,TGTGCCAGCAGTGACAATGAAAAGGGTGTCCAGCCCCAGCATTTT
TRBJ2-7,.,TRBV18,TRBD2,CASSPLAGSYEQYF,TGTGCCAGCTCACCGTTAGCGGGGTCTTACGAGCAGTACTTC
TRBJ1-2,.,TRBV7-9,.,CASSLNVYGYTF,TGTGCCAGCAGCTTAAATGTCTATGGCTACACCTTC
TRBJ1-1,.,TRBV10-2,.,CASQKTVMNTEAFF,TGCGCCAGCCAGAAGACAGTGATGAACACTGAAGCTTTCTTT
TRBJ2-5,.,TRBV20-1,.,CSASTEETQYF,TGCAGTGCTTCGACAGAAGAGACCCAGTACTTC
TRBJ1-2,.,TRBV7-8,TRBD1,CASSQGGPGNYGYTF,TGTGCCAGCAGCCAGGGGGGCCCTGGGAACTATGGCTACACCTTC
TRBJ2-5,.,TRBV7-6,.,CASSLGSLRDNGKETQYF,TGTGCCAGCAGCTTAGGGTCCCTGCGGGACAACGGAAAAGAGACCCAGTACTTC
TRBJ2-1,few,TRBV18,.,CASSPKDEQFF,TGTGCCAGCTCACCAAAGGATGAGCAGTTCTTC
TRBJ2-1,.,TRBV2,TRBD2,CASKAGSGGTEQFF,TGTGCCAGCAAGGCGGGGAGCGGGGGGACTGAGCAGTTCTTC
TRBJ1-5,.,TRBV7-2,.,CASRRQVGQPQHF,TGTGCCAGCAGGCGACAGGTGGGACAGCCCCAGCATTTT
TRBJ2-3,.,TRBV6-5,TRBD1,CASSYWTGGGADTQYF,TGTGCCAGCAGTTACTGGACAGGGGGCGGCGCAGATACGCAGTATTTT
TRBJ2-1,once,TRBV5-1,.,CASSSLLGDNEQFF,TGCGCCAGCAGCTCCCTCCTAGGTGACAATGAGCAGTTCTTC
TRBJ2-7,.,TRBV7-8,TRBD1,CASSARTGPYEQYF,TGTGCCAGCAGCGCCCGGACAGGGCCCTACGAGCAGTACTTC
TRBJ1-5,.,TRBV4-3,.,CASSQEEDQPQHF,TGCGCCAGCAGCCAAGAAGAGGACCAGCCCCAGCATTTT
TRBJ1-1,.,TRBV27,.,CASSTYVQRAEAFF,TGTGCCAGCAGTACCTACGTTCAAAGGGCTGAAGCTTTCTTT
TRBJ1-2,.,TRBV4-1,TRBD1,CASSQEVLGDRPTYYGYTF,TGCGCCAGCAGCCAAGAAGTTTTAGGGGACAGGCCGACCTACTATGGCTACACCTTC
TRBJ2-1,.,TRBV11-2,.,CASSPERLASEQFF,TGTGCCAGCAGCCCAGAAAGGCTAGCCAGTGAGCAGTTCTTC
TRBJ2-7,once,TRBV21-1,.,CASSSPKDRSPEQYF,TGTGCCAGCAGCAGCCCTAAGGACAGGAGCCCCGAGCAGTACTTC
TRBJ1-6,.,TRBV5-1,TRBD1,CASSTGQGSVSPLHF,TGCGCCAGCAGCACCGGACAGGGGTCCGTTTCACCCCTCCACTTT
TRBJ1-3,.,TRBV19,.,CASRTSGNTIYF,TGTGCCAGTAGGACTTCTGGAAACACCATATATTTT
TRBJ2-3,once,TRBV2,.,CASSTGVPDTQYF,TGTGCCAGCAGTACGGGAGTCCCAGATACGCAGTATTTT
TRBJ2-5,.,TRBV2,TRBD2,CASSFLAGGEETQYF,TGTGCCAGCAGTTTCCTAGCGGGAGGGGAAGAGACCCAGTACTTC
TRBJ1-1,.,TRBV19,.,CASNRAGISEAFF,TGTGCCAGTAATAGGGCAGGGATCTCTGAAGCTTTCTTT
TRBJ2-5,.,TRBV6-1,TRBD1,CASSLTGGLQETQYF,TGTGCCAGCAGCTTGACAGGGGGCCTGCAAGAGACCCAGTACTTC
TRBJ1-6,.,TRBV5-8,TRBD1,CASSFPGTGGSPLHF,TGTGCCAGCAGCTTCCCCGGGACAGGGGGTTCACCCCTCCACTTT
TRBJ2-1,.,TRBV7-8,.,CASSLGRNNEQFF,TGTGCCAGCAGCTTAGGACGTAACAATGAGCAGTTCTTC
TRBJ1-2,.,TRBV9,.,CASSVGSGGVGYTF,TGTGCCAGCAGCGTAGGCTCAGGCGGAGTGGGCTACACCTTC
TRBJ2-5,.,TRBV6-5,TRBD1,CASSQQGVFGETQYF,TGTGCCAGCAGTCAACAGGGGGTCTTCGGGGAGACCCAGTACTTC
TRBJ2-5,.,TRBV19,TRBD1,CASSPIQGAWETQYF,TGTGCCAGTAGTCCCATCCAGGGGGCCTGGGAGACCCAGTACTTC
TRBJ2-3,.,TRBV11-2,.,CASSLGQNTQYF,TGTGCCAGCAGCTTAGGACAAAATACGCAGTATTTT
TRBJ1-5,.,TRBV4-3,.,CASSQDTYLNQPQHF,TGCGCCAGCAGCCAAGATACGTACCTCAATCAGCCCCAGCATTTT
TRBJ1-1,.,TRBV5-1,.,CASSYNRNTEAFF,TGCGCCAGCAGCTATAACAGGAACACTGAAGCTTTCTTT
TRBJ2-5,.,TRBV11-2,TRBD2,CASSSELAGGIVKTQYF,TGTGCCAGCAGCTCAGAACTAGCGGGGGGGATCGTGAAGACCCAGTACTTC
TRBJ1-5,.,TRBV29-1,.,CSVAEGLNQPQHF,TGCAGCGTTGCTGAGGGGTTAAATCAGCCCCAGCATTTT
TRBJ1-4,few,TRBV5-4,.,CASSLGGSLGNEKLFF,TGTGCCAGCAGCTTGGGGGGGAGCTTGGGTAATGAAAAACTGTTTTTT
TRBJ1-4,.,TRBV30,.,CAWSPPWGDEKLFF,TGTGCCTGGAGTCCCCCGTGGGGGGATGAAAAACTGTTTTTT
TRBJ2-3,once,TRBV11-3,.,CASSSGADTQYF,TGTGCCAGCAGCTCCGGGGCAGATACGCAGTATTTT
TRBJ2-1,.,TRBV2,TRBD2,CASNRLANEQFF,TGTGCCAGCAATAGACTAGCCAATGAGCAGTTCTTC
TRBJ1-5,.,TRBV10-2,.,CASSDTVSNQPQHF,TGCGCCAGCAGTGACACAGTTAGCAATCAGCCCCAGCATTTT
TRBJ2-6,once,TRBV2,.,CASRAIQGSGANVLTF,TGTGCCAGCAGGGCTATACAGGGTTCCGGGGCCAACGTCCTGACTTTC
TRBJ2-5,.,TRBV10-1,TRBD2,CASSLAGGFETQYF,TGCGCCAGCAGTCTAGCGGGAGGGTTCGAGACCCAGTACTTC
TRBJ1-1,once,TRBV29-1,.,CSVGQGLNTEAFF,TGCAGCGTTGGGCAGGGACTGAACACTGAAGCTTTTTTT
TRBJ1-5,.,TRBV29-1,.,CSAQGTPGQPQHF,TGCAGCGCTCAGGGAACTCCGGGGCAGCCCCAGCATTTT